This is a list of T cell receptor beta chains from one sample in a study of PD-1 blockade in classical Hodgkin lymphoma. This table comes from immunoSEQ multiplex PCR, and its TCRdb copy is limited to in-frame clones, with some not included. The repertoire holds 70,000 or so clones, with 70% to 80% as singletons. The specimen was peripheral blood mononuclear cells (PBMCs), collected before the second cycle of nivolumab. All receptors come from a human donor with classical Hodgkin lymphoma. Both conserved end residues are part of each CDR3. Each record gives: D gene, clone size, V gene, J gene, CDR3 protein, CDR3 DNA. A D gene is named only where the DNA matches it firmly. Where a row states a size, it is once, few, many or the class of an expanded clone; other rows omit it.

D gene: -; clone size: -; V gene: TRBV20-1; J gene: TRBJ1-2; CDR3 protein: CSASVIGGYTF; CDR3 DNA: TGCAGTGCTAGCGTGATCGGTGGCTACACCTTC
D gene: -; clone size: -; V gene: TRBV18; J gene: TRBJ2-3; CDR3 protein: CASSPRAVSTDTQYF; CDR3 DNA: TGTGCCAGCTCACCTCGGGCAGTCAGCACAGATACGCAGTATTTT
D gene: TRBD2; clone size: few; V gene: TRBV5-1; J gene: TRBJ2-5; CDR3 protein: CASSSSGKPEETQYF; CDR3 DNA: TGCGCCAGCAGCTCTAGCGGGAAACCGGAAGAGACCCAGTACTTC
D gene: -; clone size: -; V gene: TRBV27; J gene: TRBJ2-3; CDR3 protein: CASSLTGDTQYF; CDR3 DNA: TGTGCCAGCTCTTTGACCGGGGATACGCAGTATTTT
D gene: -; clone size: -; V gene: TRBV5-6; J gene: TRBJ2-3; CDR3 protein: CASSSPIRAYGATDTQYF; CDR3 DNA: TGTGCCAGCAGCTCCCCTATCCGGGCCTATGGGGCCACAGATACGCAGTATTTT
D gene: TRBD2; clone size: few; V gene: TRBV27; J gene: TRBJ2-1; CDR3 protein: CASSGLAPGEMEFF; CDR3 DNA: TGTGCCAGCTCGGGACTAGCCCCGGGAGAAATGGAGTTCTTC
D gene: TRBD1; clone size: few; V gene: TRBV10-3; J gene: TRBJ2-1; CDR3 protein: CAIGGQGEYNEQFF; CDR3 DNA: TGTGCCATCGGGGGACAGGGGGAGTACAATGAGCAGTTCTTC
D gene: -; clone size: few; V gene: TRBV30; J gene: TRBJ2-7; CDR3 protein: CAWSESPYEQYF; CDR3 DNA: TGTGCCTGGAGTGAATCCCCCTACGAGCAGTACTTC
D gene: -; clone size: -; V gene: TRBV19; J gene: TRBJ2-1; CDR3 protein: CASSTLLSSYNEQFF; CDR3 DNA: TGTGCCAGTAGCACCCTTTTGAGCTCCTACAATGAGCAGTTCTTC
D gene: -; clone size: -; V gene: TRBV6-1; J gene: TRBJ2-1; CDR3 protein: CASSASRGRRQFF; CDR3 DNA: TGTGCCAGCAGTGCCTCTCGGGGTAGGCGGCAGTTCTTC
D gene: -; clone size: -; V gene: TRBV21-1; J gene: TRBJ1-3; CDR3 protein: CASSKVGQAFFSGNTIYF; CDR3 DNA: TGTGCCAGCAGCAAGGTCGGACAGGCGTTTTTCTCTGGAAACACCATATATTTT
D gene: -; clone size: few; V gene: TRBV25-1; J gene: TRBJ1-4; CDR3 protein: CASSEWGRENEKLFF; CDR3 DNA: TGTGCCAGCAGTGAATGGGGCAGGGAGAATGAAAAACTGTTTTTT
D gene: TRBD2; clone size: -; V gene: TRBV5-1; J gene: TRBJ2-1; CDR3 protein: CASSELALRNNEQFF; CDR3 DNA: TGCGCCAGCAGCGAACTAGCGTTGAGGAACAATGAGCAGTTCTTC
D gene: -; clone size: many; V gene: TRBV5-1; J gene: TRBJ1-1; CDR3 protein: CASKEGGTEAFF; CDR3 DNA: TGCGCCAGCAAAGAGGGGGGTACTGAAGCTTTCTTT
D gene: -; clone size: -; V gene: TRBV18; J gene: TRBJ2-6; CDR3 protein: CASSLSEGFAGANVLTF; CDR3 DNA: TGTGCCAGCTCACTCTCAGAGGGGTTTGCTGGGGCCAACGTCCTGACTTTC
D gene: -; clone size: -; V gene: TRBV4-1; J gene: TRBJ1-5; CDR3 protein: CASSQERTVNQPQHF; CDR3 DNA: TGCGCCAGCAGCCAAGAAAGGACAGTCAATCAGCCCCAGCATTTT
D gene: -; clone size: few; V gene: TRBV27; J gene: TRBJ2-3; CDR3 protein: CASSLSLADTQYF; CDR3 DNA: TGTGCCAGCAGTTTATCCCTAGCCGATACGCAGTATTTT
D gene: -; clone size: -; V gene: TRBV28; J gene: TRBJ2-2; CDR3 protein: CASSWGTGELFF; CDR3 DNA: TGTGCCAGCAGTTGGGGGACCGGGGAGCTGTTTTTT
D gene: TRBD1; clone size: -; V gene: TRBV19; J gene: TRBJ1-5; CDR3 protein: CASSIQGVTQPQHF; CDR3 DNA: TGTGCCAGTAGTATACAGGGGGTAACTCAGCCCCAGCATTTT
D gene: TRBD1; clone size: -; V gene: TRBV30; J gene: TRBJ1-1; CDR3 protein: CAWRGQGLSTEAFF; CDR3 DNA: TGTGCCTGGAGGGGACAGGGCCTGAGCACTGAAGCTTTCTTT
D gene: -; clone size: -; V gene: TRBV7-9; J gene: TRBJ2-7; CDR3 protein: CASSSLRGSTYEQYF; CDR3 DNA: TGTGCCAGCAGCTCACTCAGGGGAAGCACCTACGAGCAGTACTTC
D gene: -; clone size: few; V gene: TRBV5-1; J gene: TRBJ1-1; CDR3 protein: CASSLVREGGTEAFF; CDR3 DNA: TGCGCCAGCAGCTTGGTTCGGGAAGGGGGCACTGAAGCTTTCTTT
D gene: TRBD1; clone size: -; V gene: TRBV5-5; J gene: TRBJ1-1; CDR3 protein: CASSLVTDRGGLWVGAFF; CDR3 DNA: TGTGCCAGCAGCTTGGTCACTGACAGGGGAGGATTGTGGGTGGGAGCTTTCTTT
D gene: -; clone size: -; V gene: TRBV5-1; J gene: TRBJ1-2; CDR3 protein: CASSLEAGSGGYTF; CDR3 DNA: TGCGCCAGCAGCTTGGAGGCAGGGTCGGGCGGCTACACCTTC
D gene: -; clone size: -; V gene: TRBV19; J gene: TRBJ1-3; CDR3 protein: CASITNGNTIYF; CDR3 DNA: TGTGCCAGTATCACAAACGGAAACACCATATATTTT
D gene: TRBD1; clone size: -; V gene: TRBV5-4; J gene: TRBJ2-7; CDR3 protein: CASSVQGQGRGEQYF; CDR3 DNA: TGTGCCAGCAGCGTTCAGGGACAGGGACGAGGCGAGCAGTACTTC
D gene: -; clone size: many; V gene: TRBV11-2; J gene: TRBJ1-2; CDR3 protein: CASSLAGDIRDGYTF; CDR3 DNA: TGTGCCAGCAGCTTAGCCGGGGACATCCGAGATGGCTACACCTTC
D gene: -; clone size: -; V gene: TRBV6-6; J gene: TRBJ1-4; CDR3 protein: CASSYGGPNEKLFF; CDR3 DNA: TGTGCCAGCAGTTACGGGGGCCCTAATGAAAAACTGTTTTTT
D gene: -; clone size: few; V gene: TRBV27; J gene: TRBJ2-7; CDR3 protein: CASSSMTGARNEQYF; CDR3 DNA: TGTGCCAGCAGTTCAATGACCGGAGCTCGGAACGAGCAGTACTTC
D gene: -; clone size: -; V gene: TRBV5-1; J gene: TRBJ2-3; CDR3 protein: CASSPSTDTQYF; CDR3 DNA: TGCGCCAGCAGTCCTAGCACAGATACGCAGTATTTT
D gene: TRBD1; clone size: -; V gene: TRBV5-1; J gene: TRBJ1-1; CDR3 protein: CASSAGQGGVAFF; CDR3 DNA: TGCGCCAGCAGCGCGGGACAGGGTGGAGTGGCTTTCTTT
D gene: TRBD2; clone size: -; V gene: TRBV5-1; J gene: TRBJ2-1; CDR3 protein: CASRLSGGSSYNEQFF; CDR3 DNA: TGCGCCAGCCGCCTTAGCGGGGGGTCATCCTACAATGAGCAGTTCTTC
D gene: -; clone size: once; V gene: TRBV30; J gene: TRBJ2-6; CDR3 protein: CACSGTGMNSGANVLTF; CDR3 DNA: TGTGCCTGTTCTGGAACGGGAATGAACTCTGGGGCCAACGTCCTGACTTTC
D gene: -; clone size: few; V gene: TRBV5-1; J gene: TRBJ2-2; CDR3 protein: CASSLETGMRGGELFF; CDR3 DNA: TGCGCCAGCAGCTTGGAAACAGGGATGAGGGGCGGGGAGCTGTTTTTT
D gene: -; clone size: -; V gene: TRBV29-1; J gene: TRBJ1-1; CDR3 protein: CSLSDSSEAFF; CDR3 DNA: TGCAGCCTAAGCGATAGCTCCGAAGCTTTCTTT
D gene: -; clone size: -; V gene: TRBV9; J gene: TRBJ1-2; CDR3 protein: CASSVEAANYGYTF; CDR3 DNA: TGTGCCAGCAGCGTAGAGGCCGCTAACTATGGCTACACCTTC
D gene: TRBD1; clone size: -; V gene: TRBV7-3; J gene: TRBJ2-2; CDR3 protein: CASSRDSSVGELFF; CDR3 DNA: TGTGCCAGCAGTCGGGACAGTTCTGTAGGGGAGCTGTTTTTT
D gene: -; clone size: once; V gene: TRBV6-5; J gene: TRBJ2-7; CDR3 protein: CASSYSGPQYEQYF; CDR3 DNA: TGTGCCAGCAGTTACTCGGGCCCACAGTACGAGCAGTACTTC
D gene: -; clone size: once; V gene: TRBV21-1; J gene: TRBJ2-3; CDR3 protein: CASGDGLAGGPGSDTQYF; CDR3 DNA: TGTGCCAGCGGAGACGGACTAGCGGGGGGACCCGGTTCAGATACGCAGTATTTT
D gene: -; clone size: once; V gene: TRBV29-1; J gene: TRBJ1-1; CDR3 protein: CSVEDERGPPGTEAFF; CDR3 DNA: TGCAGCGTTGAAGATGAGCGGGGACCCCCGGGGACTGAAGCTTTCTTT
D gene: -; clone size: -; V gene: TRBV30; J gene: TRBJ2-7; CDR3 protein: CAWSAHGTPSSYEQYF; CDR3 DNA: TGTGCCTGGAGTGCACACGGGACACCAAGCTCCTACGAGCAGTACTTC
D gene: -; clone size: -; V gene: TRBV6-1; J gene: TRBJ2-7; CDR3 protein: CASSDGSSPYEQYF; CDR3 DNA: TGTGCCAGCAGTGATGGCAGCTCACCCTACGAGCAGTACTTC
D gene: TRBD2; clone size: -; V gene: TRBV2; J gene: TRBJ2-7; CDR3 protein: CASRDTSGGEYEQYF; CDR3 DNA: TGTGCCAGCAGGGATACTAGCGGGGGGGAATACGAGCAGTACTTC
D gene: -; clone size: -; V gene: TRBV7-9; J gene: TRBJ1-2; CDR3 protein: CASSLGPGDLVSGYTF; CDR3 DNA: TGTGCCAGCAGCTTAGGCCCAGGGGACCTTGTGAGTGGCTACACCTTC
D gene: -; clone size: -; V gene: TRBV5-4; J gene: TRBJ2-3; CDR3 protein: CASSFGGGLITDTQYF; CDR3 DNA: TGTGCCAGCAGCTTTGGTGGAGGACTCATTACAGATACGCAGTATTTT
D gene: TRBD1; clone size: few; V gene: TRBV2; J gene: TRBJ2-7; CDR3 protein: CASKGQLIYEQYF; CDR3 DNA: TGTGCCAGCAAGGGACAGCTGATTTACGAGCAGTACTTC
D gene: -; clone size: -; V gene: TRBV2; J gene: TRBJ2-7; CDR3 protein: CASGQLNEQYF; CDR3 DNA: TGTGCCAGCGGACAACTGAACGAGCAGTACTTC
D gene: -; clone size: -; V gene: TRBV18; J gene: TRBJ2-7; CDR3 protein: CASSPTGGGYEQYF; CDR3 DNA: TGTGCCAGCTCACCAACAGGGGGGGGCTACGAGCAGTACTTC
D gene: -; clone size: -; V gene: TRBV7-6; J gene: TRBJ2-1; CDR3 protein: CASSLLGSLTTVDEQFF; CDR3 DNA: TGTGCCAGCAGCTTACTGGGATCACTAACTACCGTCGATGAGCAGTTCTTC
D gene: TRBD1; clone size: -; V gene: TRBV4-1; J gene: TRBJ2-2; CDR3 protein: CASSQGQGEAGELFF; CDR3 DNA: TGCGCCAGCAGCCAAGGACAGGGTGAAGCCGGGGAGCTGTTTTTT
D gene: -; clone size: once; V gene: TRBV9; J gene: TRBJ1-1; CDR3 protein: CASQGSNTEAFF; CDR3 DNA: TGTGCCAGTCAAGGGAGTAACACTGAAGCTTTCTTT
D gene: -; clone size: -; V gene: TRBV6-5; J gene: TRBJ1-5; CDR3 protein: CASRPQGHGQPQHF; CDR3 DNA: TGTGCCAGCAGGCCCCAGGGGCATGGCCAGCCCCAGCATTTT
D gene: -; clone size: -; V gene: TRBV5-3; J gene: TRBJ1-5; CDR3 protein: CASKQEDNQPQHF; CDR3 DNA: TGTGCCAGCAAACAGGAGGACAATCAGCCCCAGCATTTT
D gene: -; clone size: -; V gene: TRBV10-2; J gene: TRBJ1-1; CDR3 protein: CASIPGQGFTEAFF; CDR3 DNA: TGCGCCAGCATCCCGGGGCAGGGGTTCACTGAAGCTTTCTTT
D gene: -; clone size: -; V gene: TRBV7-8; J gene: TRBJ1-5; CDR3 protein: CASSPLWGGHSNQPQHF; CDR3 DNA: TGTGCCAGCAGCCCCCTCTGGGGAGGGCACAGCAATCAGCCCCAGCATTTT